What follows are 3 T cell receptor beta chains derived from one specimen sequenced in a study of blood T cell repertoires in COVID-19. Some clones are missing from TCRdb's copy, which holds only in-frame ones; the method was immunoSEQ multiplex PCR. The sample holds approximately 70,000 clones, over 70% seen once. The source material was peripheral blood. Source of these receptors: a woman in her 70s with acute or convalescent COVID-19.

The V call is TRBV4-1, the J call TRBJ2-7, with TRBD2 as a possible D gene (6 bases). Trimming pared 4 bases from V and 0 bases from J, leaving 13 bases between. The germline CDR1 and CDR2 sequences are MGHRA and YSYEKL. The CDR3 length is 15 residues. CDR3 sequence (DNA): TGCGCCAGCAGCCCTGCGGGGCAGAGCTCCTACGAGCAGTACTTC. It specifies CASSPAGQSSYEQYF.

The rearrangement joins TRBV10-2 to TRBJ2-1, with TRBD2 identical over 13 bases. V shed 10 bases and J 7 bases; nucleotides not matched to a gene: 4. The CDR3 spans 13 residues. Per germline, CDR1 WSHSY and CDR2 SAAADI. The CDR3 nucleotides are TGCGCCACCGGACTAGCGGGAGTAAATGAGCAGTTCTTC. Residues: CATGLAGVNEQFF.

This clone appeared a single time. The same CDR3 can be traced to other DNA sequences in this sample. The chain combines TRBV27 with TRBJ1-2, with 7 bases aligning to TRBD1. The V gene end was trimmed by 5 bases and the J gene end by 0 bases; junction bases not matched to a gene: 3. The germline V gene encodes CDR1 MNHEY and CDR2 SMNVEV (reference sequence). The CDR3 is 14 residues long. The CDR3 bases are TGTGCCAGCAGTCGACAGGGAGCTAACTATGGCTACACCTTC. Protein sequence: CASSRQGANYGYTF.